These 29 T cell receptor beta chains were all obtained from the same sample, sequenced in a study of blood T cell repertoires in COVID-19. Sequencing was performed with immunoSEQ multiplex PCR; in TCRdb, only in-frame clones are kept and a portion is missing. Here the sample spans about 32,000 clones, approximately 90% being singletons. Material for sequencing was peripheral blood. All receptors derive from a man aged 55 to 70 with acute or convalescent COVID-19.

This chain links TRBV7-8 with TRBJ1-6, with D perhaps matching TRBD1 (6 bases). Trimming shortened V by 4 bases and J by 5 bases, and 9 bases separated the two germline ends. This CDR3 spans 14 amino acids. CDR1 SGHVS and CDR2 FQNEAQ come from the germline V gene. CDR3 sequence reads: CASSSDSHNSPLHF. CDR3 coding DNA: TGTGCCAGCAGCTCGGACAGTCATAATTCACCCCTCCACTTT. The whole variable domain, remainder taken from reference TRBV7-8 and TRBJ1-6, is GAGVSQSPRYKVAKRGQDVALRCDPISGHVSLFWYQQALGQGPEFLTYFQNEAQLDKSGLPSDRFFAERPEGSVSTLKIQRTQQEDSAVYLCASSSDSHNSPLHFGNGTRLTVT.

The gene calls are TRBV4-2 and TRBJ2-3; 9 nucleotides agree with TRBD2. Germline V gene lookup returns CDR1 LGHNA and CDR2 YNFKEQ. V gave up 0 bases and J gave up 4 bases; unmatched junction bases: 5. This CDR3 has 16 amino acids. The CDR3 nucleotides are TGTGCCAGCAGCCAAGAAGCTAGCGGGGCGCCAGATACGCAGTATTTT. Protein: CASSQEASGAPDTQYF.

The V gene is TRBV28, the J gene TRBJ2-5; possibly TRBD2 for D (5 bases). CDR1 is MDHEN and CDR2 is SYDVKM in the germline V gene. The CDR3 sequence is 14 residues long. Trimming removed 7 bases at V and 1 base at J, with 13 bases between. The CDR3 sequence is CASIRGGSQETQYF. The CDR3 bases are TGTGCCAGCATTAGAGGAGGCAGCCAAGAGACCCAGTACTTC.

The V call is TRBV7-2, the J call TRBJ2-4; 7 nucleotides match TRBD2. V was pared by 2 bases and J by 7 bases, with 8 bases of the junction left unmatched. The CDR3 runs to 15 residues. Looked up from germline, CDR1 is SGHTA and CDR2 is FQGNSA. CDR3 sequence: CASSLTGGRMNIQYF. The DNA of the CDR3 is TGTGCCAGCAGCTTAACAGGCGGGAGAATGAACATTCAGTACTTC.

This clone has just one count. This chain uses TRBV7-6 with TRBJ2-7, with 10 nucleotides matching TRBD2. Germline V gene data show CDR1 as SGHVS and CDR2 as FNYEAQ. V lost 1 base to trimming and J lost 1 base; unmatched junction nucleotides: 7. The CDR3 loop spans 17 amino acids. CDR3 protein: CASSLVPRTSGSYEQYF. DNA of the CDR3: TGTGCCAGCAGCTTAGTACCCCGGACTAGCGGTTCCTACGAGCAGTACTTC.

J is TRBJ2-3 and V is TRBV18; a possible D gene is TRBD1 (6 bases). Germline V gene lookup returns CDR1 KGHSH and CDR2 LQKENI. This CDR3 region has 20 residues. V shed 1 base and J shed 2 bases, with 25 bases lying between them. The CDR3 DNA reads TGTGCCAGCTCACCACGATACCCCCCCGATACAGGGACCCTCACAGATACGCAGTATTTT. This gives the protein CASSPRYPPDTGTLTDTQYF.

This chain links TRBV19 with TRBJ2-7, with TRBD2 identical over 10 bases. CDR1 LNHDA and CDR2 SQIVND come from the germline V gene (reference sequence). V gave up 3 bases and J gave up 2 bases; unmatched junction bases: 4. This CDR3 is built from 15 residues. CDR3 sequence: CASSIAGTSAYEQYF. As DNA, the CDR3 is TGTGCCAGTAGTATCGCCGGGACTAGCGCCTACGAGCAGTACTTC.

The chain is built from TRBV19 and TRBJ2-7; TRBD2 is a possible D gene (5 bases). Germline CDR1 is LNHDA and CDR2 is SQIVND (reference sequence). There are 13 residues in the CDR3. Trimming took 8 bases from V and 2 from J, leaving 13 bases between them. CDR3 DNA sequence: TGTGCCAGTCGGTCGAGGGTAACCTACGAGCAGTACTTC. It translates to CASRSRVTYEQYF.

The CDR3 sequence: CASSFSGQVGETQYF. CDR3 coding DNA: TGTGCCAGCAGCTTTAGCGGGCAGGTTGGGGAGACCCAGTACTTC. The genes are TRBV7-2 and TRBJ2-5; 7 nucleotides agree with TRBD2. The V and J ends lost 3 bases and 5 bases, in that order; junction bases with no gene match: 9. Germline V gene sequence: CDR1 SGHTA, CDR2 FQGNSA. CDR3 length: 15 residues.

The V and J genes are TRBV6-6 and TRBJ2-5; 9 bases are shared with TRBD2. Losses at the gene ends were 10 bases for V and 2 bases for J; bases not matched to a gene: 11. This CDR3 contains 15 residues. Per germline, CDR1 MNHNY and CDR2 SVGAGI (reference sequence). As DNA, the CDR3 is TGTGCCACCACAAGGGCGGGAGGGCGACAAGAGACCCAGTACTTC. It yields the protein CATTRAGGRQETQYF.

The rearrangement joins TRBV25-1 to TRBJ1-6, with a weak D call TRBD1 (6 bases). CDR1 MGHDK and CDR2 SYGVNS come from the germline V gene. V lost 4 bases to trimming and J lost 16 bases, with 14 bases between them. The CDR3 is made up of 12 amino acids. The CDR3 sequence: CASSGPGTRLHF. Written as DNA, the CDR3 is TGTGCCAGCAGTGGTCCCGGGACAAGGCTCCACTTT.

The chain is built from TRBV5-8 and TRBJ1-3; D is unclear. Germline V CDR1 and CDR2: SGHTS, YDEGEE. V was pared by 5 bases and J by 0 bases, with 12 bases between. The CDR3 totals 15 residues. The CDR3 coding sequence is TGTGCCAGCAGTCACAGTAAGAGCTCTGGAAACACCATATATTTT. Its translation is CASSHSKSSGNTIYF. The variable domain in full, completed from reference TRBV5-8 and TRBJ1-3, reads EAGVTQSPTHLIKTRGQQATLRCSPISGHTSVYWYQQALGLGLQFLLWYDEGEERNRGNFPPRFSGRQFPNYSSELNVNALELEDSALYLCASSHSKSSGNTIYFGEGSWLTVV.

The chain couples TRBV9 to TRBJ1-1; D might be TRBD1 (6 bases). Trimming shortened V by 4 bases and J by 1 base, and 11 bases separated the two germline ends. Germline V lookup: CDR1 SGDLS, CDR2 YYNGEE. The CDR3 loop spans 14 amino acids. The CDR3 bases are TGTGCCAGCAGCCCTGGGGGCGGGAACACTGAAGCTTTCTTT. Encoded protein: CASSPGGGNTEAFF. The whole variable domain, remainder taken from reference TRBV9 and TRBJ1-1, is DSGVTQTPKHLITATGQRVTLRCSPRSGDLSVYWYQQSLDQGLQFLIQYYNGEERAKGNILERFSAQQFPDLHSELNLSSLELGDSALYFCASSPGGGNTEAFFGQGTRLTVV.

The chain carries TRBV4-2 and TRBJ2-7, with 10 bases fitting TRBD1. Germline V gene sequence: CDR1 LGHNA, CDR2 YNFKEQ. V shed 1 base and J 2 bases; nucleotides not matched to a gene: 2. The CDR3 consists of 15 residues. CDR3 sequence: CASSQGGQGPYEQYF. DNA for the CDR3: TGTGCCAGCAGCCAAGGGGGACAGGGGCCCTACGAGCAGTACTTC.

The chain carries TRBV18 and TRBJ1-1, with no clear D. Germline CDR1 is KGHSH and CDR2 is LQKENI. V lost 3 bases and J lost 1, with 9 bases in between. The CDR3 has 14 amino acids. The CDR3: CASSPQTENTEAFF. The CDR3 nucleotides are TGTGCCAGCTCACCTCAAACAGAGAACACTGAAGCTTTCTTT.

This clone was observed once. As DNA, the CDR3 is TGTGCCATCAGTGAGTCTCTTGGGACTAGCGGATATCGGACTCAATACAATGAGCAGTTCTTC. Its protein is CAISESLGTSGYRTQYNEQFF. The chain combines TRBV10-3 with TRBJ2-1; 11 bases line up with TRBD2. The germline V gene has CDR1 ENHRY and CDR2 SYGVKD. This CDR3 is built from 21 residues. V trimming: 0 bases; J trimming: 4 bases; junction bases outside the gene matches: 17.

The chain links TRBV5-1 to TRBJ1-1, with D hard to call. Per the germline V gene, CDR1 is SGHRS and CDR2 is YFSETQ. Trimming cost V 2 bases and J 6 bases, with 14 bases left between them. This CDR3 contains 14 residues. The CDR3 reads CASSLLGDSAEAFF. The CDR3 nucleotides read TGCGCCAGCAGCTTATTGGGTGATAGCGCTGAAGCTTTCTTT.

The gene calls are TRBV11-2 and TRBJ1-2, with D tentatively TRBD1 (5 bases). Trimming took off 5 bases at V and 1 base at J, with 14 bases between the two ends. The CDR3 is 15 amino acids. Germline V gene data show CDR1 as SGHAT and CDR2 as FQNNGV. CDR3 in amino acids: CASSTFLGGNYGYTF. DNA for the CDR3: TGTGCCAGCAGCACGTTTTTGGGGGGTAACTATGGCTACACCTTC.

The rearrangement joins TRBV25-1 to TRBJ2-3; 9 bases line up with TRBD2. Per germline, CDR1 MGHDK and CDR2 SYGVNS. This CDR3 has 17 amino acids. Germline trimming cut 1 base from V and 2 bases from J; bases unmatched to any gene: 7. CDR3 sequence (DNA): TGTGCCAGCAGTGAATTCGGTCTAGCGGGAACCACAGATACGCAGTATTTT. Its protein product is CASSEFGLAGTTDTQYF.

This chain links TRBV30 with TRBJ2-5; the D gene is possibly TRBD1 (5 bases). This CDR3 spans 13 amino acids. V lost 4 bases, J lost 7 bases, and 16 bases lay in between. CDR1 and CDR2 from the germline V gene are GTSNPN and SVGIG (reference sequence). This CDR3 reads CAWMYGAKGTQYF. Here the CDR3 DNA reads TGTGCCTGGATGTATGGGGCCAAGGGGACCCAGTACTTC.

The V and J genes are TRBV30 and TRBJ2-3; TRBD2 agrees at 10 bases. The germline gives CDR1 GTSNPN, CDR2 SVGIG (reference sequence). The CDR3 covers 17 residues. V was pared by 5 bases and J by 5 bases, with 16 bases of the junction left unmatched. In DNA form, the CDR3 reads TGTGCCTGGGAACGGCGCACACTAGCGGGGTTGGTAGATACGCAGTATTTT. Its translation is CAWERRTLAGLVDTQYF.

This clone was observed once. V usage is TRBV28 and J usage is TRBJ1-2, with 12 bases aligning to TRBD1. V shed 10 bases, J shed 4 bases, and the junction held 13 bases outside the gene matches. This CDR3 has 16 amino acids. CDR1 is MDHEN and CDR2 is SYDVKM in the germline V gene. CDR3 amino acids: CATKPGQGALFYGYTF. The CDR3 bases are TGTGCCACAAAACCGGGACAGGGGGCGTTATTCTATGGCTACACCTTC.

The chain uses TRBV5-8 and TRBJ1-4; no clear D. Germline CDR1 SGHTS, CDR2 YDEGEE. The V end lost 4 bases, the J end lost 0 bases, and 7 bases lay between the germline ends. The CDR3 sequence is 14 residues long. CDR3 sequence (DNA): TGTGCCAGCAGCGTACAGCCAACTAATGAAAAACTGTTTTTT. Its translation: CASSVQPTNEKLFF.

The genes are TRBV4-3 and TRBJ2-1; the match to TRBD2 covers 11 bases. The trim removed 2 bases at V and 7 bases at J, leaving 4 bases unmatched. This CDR3 is 15 amino acids long. Germline CDR1 is LGHNA and CDR2 is YSLEER. The CDR3 region is CASSQRLAGRNEQFF. In DNA, the CDR3 is TGCGCCAGCAGCCAACGACTAGCGGGGAGGAATGAGCAGTTCTTC.

This clone was seen a handful of times. The gene calls are TRBV19 and TRBJ2-1; the D gene is possibly TRBD2 (6 bases). V was trimmed by 7 bases and J by 4 bases, leaving 17 bases between them. Germline values: CDR1 LNHDA, CDR2 SQIVND (reference sequence). The CDR3 is made up of 15 amino acids. CDR3 region: CASMISSDPYNEQFF. The CDR3 DNA reads TGTGCCAGTATGATATCTAGCGACCCGTACAATGAGCAGTTCTTC.

The gene calls are TRBV6-5 and TRBJ1-2; D is perhaps TRBD1 (6 bases). Per the germline V gene, CDR1 is MNHEY and CDR2 is SVGAGI. The CDR3 runs 15 residues. Trimming stripped 6 bases from V and 7 bases from J, with 21 bases between. The CDR3: CASRLTGLRFSGYTF. Written as DNA, the CDR3 is TGTGCCAGCAGGCTCACAGGGTTGAGGTTCTCTGGCTACACCTTC.

CDR3 DNA sequence: TGTGCCAGTAGTATGGCGGGACAGGGTTCCGGCTACACCTTC. Its protein is CASSMAGQGSGYTF. V and J are TRBV19 and TRBJ1-2; 9 bases map to TRBD1. CDR1 is LNHDA, CDR2 SQIVND, per germline (reference sequence). With 3 bases clipped from V and 8 bases from J, the junction kept 7 bases outside the gene matches. CDR3 length: 14 amino acids.

The V and J genes are TRBV27 and TRBJ2-1, with TRBD2 matching over 9 bases. This CDR3 is 16 amino acids long. Trimming removed 1 base from V and 4 bases from J; junction bases left unmatched: 5. Germline V gene lookup returns CDR1 MNHEY and CDR2 SMNVEV (reference sequence). In DNA, the CDR3 is TGTGCCAGCAGTTTATGGCTAGCGGGACCTTACAATGAGCAGTTCTTC. As protein: CASSLWLAGPYNEQFF.

The chain joins TRBV3-1 (or the pseudogene TRBV3-2) to TRBJ2-3; D call uncertain. V lost 3 bases to trimming and J lost 5 bases, with 18 bases between them. Germline CDR1 is LGHDT and CDR2 is YNNKEL (reference sequence). This CDR3 contains 16 residues. CDR3 region: CASSHARGSVGDTQYF. The CDR3, as DNA: TGTGCCAGCAGCCACGCTCGCGGATCTGTCGGAGATACGCAGTATTTT.